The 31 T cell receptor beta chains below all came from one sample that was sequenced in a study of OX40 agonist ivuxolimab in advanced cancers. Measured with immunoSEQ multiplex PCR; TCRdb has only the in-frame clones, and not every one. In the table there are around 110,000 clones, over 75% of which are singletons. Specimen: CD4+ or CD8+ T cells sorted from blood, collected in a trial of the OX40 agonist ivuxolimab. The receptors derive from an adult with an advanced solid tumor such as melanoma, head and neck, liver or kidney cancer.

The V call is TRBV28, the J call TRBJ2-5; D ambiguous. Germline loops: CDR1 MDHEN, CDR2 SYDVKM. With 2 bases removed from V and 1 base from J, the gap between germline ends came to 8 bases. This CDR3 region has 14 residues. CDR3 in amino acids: CASSLSVVQETQYF. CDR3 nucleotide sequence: TGTGCCAGCAGTTTAAGTGTGGTCCAAGAGACCCAGTACTTC. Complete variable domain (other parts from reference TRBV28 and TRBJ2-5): DVKVTQSSRYLVKRTGEKVFLECVQDMDHENMFWYRQDPGLGLRLIYFSYDVKMKEKGDIPEGYSVSREKKERFSLILESASTNQTSMYLCASSLSVVQETQYFGPGTRLLVL.

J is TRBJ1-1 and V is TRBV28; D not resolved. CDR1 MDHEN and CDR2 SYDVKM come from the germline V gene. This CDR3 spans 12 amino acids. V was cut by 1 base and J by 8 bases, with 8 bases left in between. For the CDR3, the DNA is TGTGCCAGCAGTTTATCGGGTATGGAAGCTTTCTTT. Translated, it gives CASSLSGMEAFF.

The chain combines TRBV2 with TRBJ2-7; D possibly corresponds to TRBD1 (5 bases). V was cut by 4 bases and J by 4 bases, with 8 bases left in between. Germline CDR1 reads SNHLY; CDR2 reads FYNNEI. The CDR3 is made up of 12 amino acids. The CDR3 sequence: CASSADSYEQYF. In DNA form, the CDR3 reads TGTGCCAGCAGTGCCGACAGTTACGAGCAGTACTTC.

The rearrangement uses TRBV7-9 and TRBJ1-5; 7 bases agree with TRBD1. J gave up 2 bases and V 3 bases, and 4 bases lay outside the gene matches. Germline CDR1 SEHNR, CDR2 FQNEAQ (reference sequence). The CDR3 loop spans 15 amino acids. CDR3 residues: CASSLGQNRNQPQHF. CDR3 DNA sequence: TGTGCCAGCAGCTTGGGACAGAACCGCAATCAGCCCCAGCATTTT.

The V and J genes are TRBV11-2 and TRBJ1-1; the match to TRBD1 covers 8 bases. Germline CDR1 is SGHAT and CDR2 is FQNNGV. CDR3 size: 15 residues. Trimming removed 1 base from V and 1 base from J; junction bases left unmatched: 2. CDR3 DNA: TGTGCCAGCAGCTTAGTGGGGACAGGGAACACTGAAGCTTTCTTT. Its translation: CASSLVGTGNTEAFF.

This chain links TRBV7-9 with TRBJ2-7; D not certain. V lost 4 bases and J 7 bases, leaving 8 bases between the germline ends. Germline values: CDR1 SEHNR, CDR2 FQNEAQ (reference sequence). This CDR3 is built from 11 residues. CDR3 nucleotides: TGTGCCAGCAGCTCCAATTATGAGCAGTACTTC. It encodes CASSSNYEQYF. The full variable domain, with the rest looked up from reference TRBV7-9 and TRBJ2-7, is DTGVSQNPRHKITKRGQNVTFRCDPISEHNRLYWYRQTLGQGPEFLTYFQNEAQLEKSRLLSDRFSAERPKGSFSTLEIQRTEQGDSAMYLCASSSNYEQYFGPGTRLTVT.

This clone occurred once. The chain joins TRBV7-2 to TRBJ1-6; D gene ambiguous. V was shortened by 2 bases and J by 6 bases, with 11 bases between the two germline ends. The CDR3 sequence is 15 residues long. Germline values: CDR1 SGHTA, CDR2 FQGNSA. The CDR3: CASSLNRDLNSPLHF. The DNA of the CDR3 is TGTGCCAGCAGCTTAAACCGAGACCTTAATTCACCCCTCCACTTT.

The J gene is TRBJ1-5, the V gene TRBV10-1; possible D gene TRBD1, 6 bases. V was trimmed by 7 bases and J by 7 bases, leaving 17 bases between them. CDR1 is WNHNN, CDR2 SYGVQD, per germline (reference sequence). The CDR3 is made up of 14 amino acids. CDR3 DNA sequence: TGCGCCAGCAAGCAGGGCCTTAGGGGGCAGCCCCAGCATTTT. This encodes CASKQGLRGQPQHF.

DNA of the CDR3: TGTGCCAGCAGCTCCAGATCCGGGACAGGGGAAAAACTGTTTTTT. It encodes CASSSRSGTGEKLFF. This sequence joins TRBV7-2 and TRBJ1-4; 9 nucleotides match TRBD1. V lost 4 bases and J lost 8; bases outside the gene matches: 8. Germline V CDR1 and CDR2: SGHTA, FQGNSA. The CDR3 length is 15 residues.

This chain's CDR3 is CSVARGTNEKLFF. Here the CDR3 DNA reads TGCAGCGTCGCCAGGGGCACTAATGAAAAACTGTTTTTT. The chain carries TRBV29-1 and TRBJ1-4, with D perhaps TRBD1 (6 bases). Germline CDR1 is SQVTM and CDR2 is ANQGSEA. The V and J ends lost 6 bases and 2 bases respectively, with 10 bases between them. There are 13 residues in the CDR3.

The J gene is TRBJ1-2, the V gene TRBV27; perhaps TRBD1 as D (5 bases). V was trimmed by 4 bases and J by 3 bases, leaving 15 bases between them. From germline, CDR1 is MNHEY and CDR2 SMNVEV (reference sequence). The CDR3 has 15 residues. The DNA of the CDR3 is TGTGCCAGCAGTTCTAGAGGGGACTCGTACTATGGCTACACCTTC. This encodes CASSSRGDSYYGYTF.

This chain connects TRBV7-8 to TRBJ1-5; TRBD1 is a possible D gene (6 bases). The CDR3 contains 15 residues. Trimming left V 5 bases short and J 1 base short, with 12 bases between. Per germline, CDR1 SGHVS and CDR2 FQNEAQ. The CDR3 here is CASSMDSTSNQPQHF. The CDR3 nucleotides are TGTGCCAGCAGCATGGACAGTACCAGCAATCAGCCCCAGCATTTT.

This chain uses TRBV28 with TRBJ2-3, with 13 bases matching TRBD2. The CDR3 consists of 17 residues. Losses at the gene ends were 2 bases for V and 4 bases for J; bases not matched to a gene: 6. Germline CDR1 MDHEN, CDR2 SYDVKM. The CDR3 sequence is CASSLPRLAGGPDTQYF. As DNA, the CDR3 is TGTGCCAGCAGTTTACCGAGACTAGCGGGGGGCCCAGATACGCAGTATTTT.

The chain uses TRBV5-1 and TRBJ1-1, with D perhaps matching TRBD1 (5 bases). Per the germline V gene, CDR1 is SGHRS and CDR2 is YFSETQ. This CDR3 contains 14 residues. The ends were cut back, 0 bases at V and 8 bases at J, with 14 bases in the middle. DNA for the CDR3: TGCGCCAGCAGCTTGGAAAGGGCGGGGGTAGAAGCTTTCTTT. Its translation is CASSLERAGVEAFF.

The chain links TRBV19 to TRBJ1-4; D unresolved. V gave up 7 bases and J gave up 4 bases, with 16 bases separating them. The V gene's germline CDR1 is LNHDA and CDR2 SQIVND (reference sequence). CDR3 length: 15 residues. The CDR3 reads CASTFRARGNEKLFF. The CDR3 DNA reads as TGTGCCAGTACTTTCCGGGCCCGGGGTAATGAAAAACTGTTTTTT.

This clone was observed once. CDR3: CASSFSDNSGGYTF. For the CDR3, the DNA is TGTGCCAGCAGCTTTTCAGACAACAGTGGTGGCTACACCTTC. The rearrangement links TRBV7-9 to TRBJ1-2; D is uncertain. The CDR3 runs to 14 residues. The germline CDR1 and CDR2 sequences are SEHNR and FQNEAQ (reference sequence). Trimming took 3 bases from V and 7 from J, leaving 15 bases between them.

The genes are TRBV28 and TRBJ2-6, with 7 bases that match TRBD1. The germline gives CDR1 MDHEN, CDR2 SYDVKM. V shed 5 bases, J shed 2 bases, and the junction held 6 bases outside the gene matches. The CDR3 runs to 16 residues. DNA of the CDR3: TGTGCCAGCAGTGCCCAAACAGGGGCTGGGGCCAACGTCCTGACTTTC. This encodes CASSAQTGAGANVLTF.

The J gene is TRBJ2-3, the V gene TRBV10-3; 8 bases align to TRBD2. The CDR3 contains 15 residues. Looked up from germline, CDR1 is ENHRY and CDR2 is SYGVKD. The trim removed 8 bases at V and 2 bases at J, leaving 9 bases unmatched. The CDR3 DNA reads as TGTGCCATCTCTACGGGGGGGCGCTTCACAGATACGCAGTATTTT. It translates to CAISTGGRFTDTQYF.

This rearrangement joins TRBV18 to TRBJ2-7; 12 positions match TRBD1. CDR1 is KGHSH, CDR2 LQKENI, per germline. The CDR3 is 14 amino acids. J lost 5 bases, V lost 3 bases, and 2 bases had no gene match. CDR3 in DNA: TGTGCCAGCTCACCCGGGACAGGGGGCGACGAGCAGTACTTC. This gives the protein CASSPGTGGDEQYF.

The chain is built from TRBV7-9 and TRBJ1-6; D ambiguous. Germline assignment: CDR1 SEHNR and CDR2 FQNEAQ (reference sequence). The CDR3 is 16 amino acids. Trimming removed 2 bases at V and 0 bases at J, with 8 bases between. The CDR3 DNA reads TGTGCCAGCAGCTTACCCTTAAGCTCCTATAATTCACCCCTCCACTTT. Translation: CASSLPLSSYNSPLHF.

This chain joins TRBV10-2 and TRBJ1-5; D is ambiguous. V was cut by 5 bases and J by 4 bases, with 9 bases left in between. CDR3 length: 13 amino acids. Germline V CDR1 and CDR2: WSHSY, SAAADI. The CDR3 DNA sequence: TGCGCCAGCAGTCCGGTCCAAAATCAGCCCCAGCATTTT. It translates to CASSPVQNQPQHF.

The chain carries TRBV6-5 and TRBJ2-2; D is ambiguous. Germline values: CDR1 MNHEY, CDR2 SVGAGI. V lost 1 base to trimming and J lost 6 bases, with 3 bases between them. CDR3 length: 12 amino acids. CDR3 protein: CASSYFAGELFF. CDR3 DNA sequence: TGTGCCAGCAGTTACTTTGCCGGGGAGCTGTTTTTT.

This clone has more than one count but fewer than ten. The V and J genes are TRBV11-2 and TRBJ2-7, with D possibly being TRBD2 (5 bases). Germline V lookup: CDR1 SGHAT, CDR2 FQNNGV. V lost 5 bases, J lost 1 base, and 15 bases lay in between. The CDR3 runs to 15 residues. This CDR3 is CASSPSRRRSYEQYF. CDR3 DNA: TGTGCCAGCAGCCCTAGCAGGCGCCGTTCCTACGAGCAGTACTTC. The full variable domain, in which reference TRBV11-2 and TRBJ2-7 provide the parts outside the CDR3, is EAGVAQSPRYKIIEKRQSVAFWCNPISGHATLYWYQQILGQGPKLLIQFQNNGVVDDSQLPKDRFSAERLKGVDSTLKIQPAKLEDSAVYLCASSPSRRRSYEQYFGPGTRLTVT.

The DNA for the CDR3 is TGTGCCAGCAGCTTAGGTGGAGGACTAGCGGGTATGGGTAGAAGCACAGATACGCAGTATTTT. Its protein product is CASSLGGGLAGMGRSTDTQYF. The V gene is TRBV7-8, the J gene TRBJ2-3; 11 positions agree with TRBD2. Germline V gene sequence: CDR1 SGHVS, CDR2 FQNEAQ. The CDR3 has 21 amino acids. V was clipped by 1 base and J by 0 bases; unmatched bases: 15.

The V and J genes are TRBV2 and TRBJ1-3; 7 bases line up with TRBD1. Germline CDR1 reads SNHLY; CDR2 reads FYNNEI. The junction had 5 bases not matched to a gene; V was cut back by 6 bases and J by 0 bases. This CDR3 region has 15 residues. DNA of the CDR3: TGTGCCAGCAGACGGGACAGAAACTCTGGAAACACCATATATTTT. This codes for CASRRDRNSGNTIYF.

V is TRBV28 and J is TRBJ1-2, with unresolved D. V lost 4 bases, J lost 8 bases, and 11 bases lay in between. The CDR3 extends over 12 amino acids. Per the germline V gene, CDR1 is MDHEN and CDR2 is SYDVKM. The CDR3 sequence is CASSSYPGGYTF. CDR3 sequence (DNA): TGTGCCAGCAGTTCTTACCCGGGAGGCTACACCTTC.

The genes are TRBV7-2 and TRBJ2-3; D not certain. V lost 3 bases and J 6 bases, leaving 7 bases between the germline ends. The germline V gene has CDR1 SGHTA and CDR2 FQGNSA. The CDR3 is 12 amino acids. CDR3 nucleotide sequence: TGTGCCAGCAGCTTCTCCTCGGATACGCAGTATTTT. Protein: CASSFSSDTQYF.

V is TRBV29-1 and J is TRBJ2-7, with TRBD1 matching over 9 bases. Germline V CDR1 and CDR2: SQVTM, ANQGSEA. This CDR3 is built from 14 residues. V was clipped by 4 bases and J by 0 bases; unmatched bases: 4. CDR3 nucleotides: TGCAGCGTTGCCCGGGACAGGGCCTCCTACGAGCAGTACTTC. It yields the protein CSVARDRASYEQYF.

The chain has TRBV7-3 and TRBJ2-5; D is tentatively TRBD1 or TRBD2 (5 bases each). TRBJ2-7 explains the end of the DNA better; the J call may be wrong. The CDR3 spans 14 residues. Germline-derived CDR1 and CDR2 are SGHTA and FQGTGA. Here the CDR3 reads CASSSGTPPGEQYF. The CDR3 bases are TGTGCCAGCAGCTCCGGGACCCCGCCTGGCGAGCAGTACTTC.

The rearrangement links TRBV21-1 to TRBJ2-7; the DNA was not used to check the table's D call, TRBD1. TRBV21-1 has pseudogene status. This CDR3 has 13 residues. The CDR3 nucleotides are TGTGCCAGCAGCAAATACAGGGGCTACGAGCAGTACTTC. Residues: CASSKYRGYEQYF.

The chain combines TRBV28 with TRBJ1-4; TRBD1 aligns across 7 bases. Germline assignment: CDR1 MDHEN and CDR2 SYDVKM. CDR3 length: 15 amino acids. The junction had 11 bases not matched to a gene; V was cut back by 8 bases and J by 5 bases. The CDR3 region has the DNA TGTGCCAGCCAACCTTCCAGGGGGGGGAATGAAAAACTGTTTTTT. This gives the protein CASQPSRGGNEKLFF.